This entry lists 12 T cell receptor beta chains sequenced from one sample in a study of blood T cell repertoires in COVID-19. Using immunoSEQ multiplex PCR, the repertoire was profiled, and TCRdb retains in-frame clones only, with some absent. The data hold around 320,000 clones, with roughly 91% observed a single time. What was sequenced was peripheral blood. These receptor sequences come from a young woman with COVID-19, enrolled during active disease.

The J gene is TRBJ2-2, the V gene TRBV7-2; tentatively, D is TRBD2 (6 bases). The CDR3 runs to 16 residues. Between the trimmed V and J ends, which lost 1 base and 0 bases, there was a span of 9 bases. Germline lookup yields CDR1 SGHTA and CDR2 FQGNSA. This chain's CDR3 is CASSLVEGTNTGELFF. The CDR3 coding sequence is TGTGCCAGCAGCTTAGTGGAGGGAACGAACACCGGGGAGCTGTTTTTT.

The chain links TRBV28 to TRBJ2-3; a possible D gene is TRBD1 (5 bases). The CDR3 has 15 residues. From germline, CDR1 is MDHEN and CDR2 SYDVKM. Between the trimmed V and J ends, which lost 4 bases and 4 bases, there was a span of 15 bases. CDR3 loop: CASSWGLYPPDTQYF. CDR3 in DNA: TGTGCCAGCAGTTGGGGCCTCTACCCCCCAGATACGCAGTATTTT.

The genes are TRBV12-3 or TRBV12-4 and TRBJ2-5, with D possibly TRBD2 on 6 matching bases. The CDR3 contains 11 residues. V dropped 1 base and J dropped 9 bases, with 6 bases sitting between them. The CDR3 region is CASSLGGAQYF. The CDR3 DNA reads TGTGCCAGCAGTTTAGGGGGGGCCCAGTACTTC.

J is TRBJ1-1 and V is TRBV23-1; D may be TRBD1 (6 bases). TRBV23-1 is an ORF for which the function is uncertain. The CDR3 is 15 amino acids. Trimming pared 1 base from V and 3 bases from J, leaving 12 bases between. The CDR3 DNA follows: TGCGCCAGCAGTCAATATGTTCAGGGGTACACTGAAGCTTTCTTT. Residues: CASSQYVQGYTEAFF.

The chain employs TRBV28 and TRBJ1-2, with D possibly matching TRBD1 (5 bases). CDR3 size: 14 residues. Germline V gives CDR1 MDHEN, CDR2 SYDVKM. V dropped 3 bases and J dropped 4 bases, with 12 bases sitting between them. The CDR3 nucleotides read TGTGCCAGCAGTTTTCTGCAGGGAGGCTATGGCTACACCTTC. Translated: CASSFLQGGYGYTF.

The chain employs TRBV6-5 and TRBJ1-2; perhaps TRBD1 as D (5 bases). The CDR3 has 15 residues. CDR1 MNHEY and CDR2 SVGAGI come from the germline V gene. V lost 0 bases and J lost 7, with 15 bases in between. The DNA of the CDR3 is TGTGCCAGCAGTTACTCGAACAGGTTGCTACCTGGCTACACCTTC. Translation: CASSYSNRLLPGYTF.

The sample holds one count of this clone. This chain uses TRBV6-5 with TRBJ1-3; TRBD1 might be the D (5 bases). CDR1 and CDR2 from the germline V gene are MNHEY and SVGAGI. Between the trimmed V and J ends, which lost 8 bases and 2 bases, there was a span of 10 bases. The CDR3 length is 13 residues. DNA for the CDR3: TGTGCCAGCCAAAGGGGCGCTGGAAACACCATATATTTT. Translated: CASQRGAGNTIYF.

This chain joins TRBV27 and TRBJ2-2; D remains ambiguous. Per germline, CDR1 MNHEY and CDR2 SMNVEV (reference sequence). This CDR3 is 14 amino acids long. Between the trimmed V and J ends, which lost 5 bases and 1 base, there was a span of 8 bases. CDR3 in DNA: TGTGCCAGCAGTCCCCTAGGGAACACCGGGGAGCTGTTTTTT. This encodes CASSPLGNTGELFF.

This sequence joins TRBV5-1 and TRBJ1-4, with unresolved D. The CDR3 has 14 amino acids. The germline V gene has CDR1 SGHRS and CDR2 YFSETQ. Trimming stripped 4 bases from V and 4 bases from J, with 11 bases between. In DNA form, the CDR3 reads TGCGCCAGCAGCCCGCGAGCGTTTAATGAAAAACTGTTTTTT. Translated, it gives CASSPRAFNEKLFF.

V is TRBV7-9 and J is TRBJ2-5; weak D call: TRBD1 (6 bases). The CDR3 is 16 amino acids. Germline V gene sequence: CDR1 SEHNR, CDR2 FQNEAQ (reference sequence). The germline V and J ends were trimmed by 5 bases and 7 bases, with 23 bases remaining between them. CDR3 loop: CASSHIGLSPRGTQYF. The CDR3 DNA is TGTGCCAGCAGCCATATCGGACTGTCCCCCAGGGGGACCCAGTACTTC.

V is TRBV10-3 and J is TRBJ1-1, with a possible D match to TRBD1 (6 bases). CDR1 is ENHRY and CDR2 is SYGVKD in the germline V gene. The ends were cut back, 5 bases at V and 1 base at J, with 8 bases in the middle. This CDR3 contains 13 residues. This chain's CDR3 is CAISLDRNTEAFF. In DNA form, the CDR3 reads TGTGCCATCAGTCTGGACAGGAACACTGAAGCTTTCTTT.

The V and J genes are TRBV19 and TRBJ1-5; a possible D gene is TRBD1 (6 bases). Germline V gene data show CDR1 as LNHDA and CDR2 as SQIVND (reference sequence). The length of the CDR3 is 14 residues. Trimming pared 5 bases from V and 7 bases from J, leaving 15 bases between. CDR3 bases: TGTGCCAGTAGTTGGGGGGGCCGGGAACAGCCCCAGCATTTT. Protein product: CASSWGGREQPQHF.